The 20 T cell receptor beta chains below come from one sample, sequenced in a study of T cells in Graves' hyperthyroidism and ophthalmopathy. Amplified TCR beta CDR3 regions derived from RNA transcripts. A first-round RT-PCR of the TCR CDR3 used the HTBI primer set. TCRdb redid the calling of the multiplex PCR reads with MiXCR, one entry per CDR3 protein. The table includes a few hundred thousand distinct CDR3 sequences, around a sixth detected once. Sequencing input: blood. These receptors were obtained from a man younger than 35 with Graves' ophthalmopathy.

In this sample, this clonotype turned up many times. The CDR3 DNA reads as TGCAGTGCTAGAGAGGGGGTAGTAAACACTGAAGCTTTCTTT. This gives the protein CSAREGVVNTEAFF. The chain recombines TRBV20-1 with TRBJ1-1; weak D call: TRBD1 (5 bases). Germline lookup yields CDR1 DFQATT and CDR2 SNEGSKA (reference sequence). The CDR3 runs 14 residues. V was trimmed by 0 bases and J by 2 bases, leaving 10 bases between them.

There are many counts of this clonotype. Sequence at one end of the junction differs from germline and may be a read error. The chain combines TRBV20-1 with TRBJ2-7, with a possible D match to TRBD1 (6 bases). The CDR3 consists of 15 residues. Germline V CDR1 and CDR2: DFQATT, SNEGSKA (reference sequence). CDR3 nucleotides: TGCAGTGCTGGAGACAGGTGGACGCCTAGGGACGAGCAGTACTTC. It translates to CSAGDRWTPRDEQYF.

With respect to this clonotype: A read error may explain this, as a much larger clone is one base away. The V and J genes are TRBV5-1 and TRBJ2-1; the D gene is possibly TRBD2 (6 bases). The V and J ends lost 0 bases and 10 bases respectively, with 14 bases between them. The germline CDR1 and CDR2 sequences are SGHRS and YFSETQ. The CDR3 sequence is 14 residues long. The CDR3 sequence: CASSLGEVGHEQFF. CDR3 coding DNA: TGCGCCAGCAGCTTGGGGGAGGTGGGCCACGAGCAGTTCTTC.

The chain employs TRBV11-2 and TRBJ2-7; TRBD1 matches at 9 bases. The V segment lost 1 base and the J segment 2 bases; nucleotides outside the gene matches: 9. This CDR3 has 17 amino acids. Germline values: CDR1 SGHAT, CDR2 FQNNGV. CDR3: CASSLVGAGTGTYEQYF. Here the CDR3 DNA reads TGTGCCAGCAGCTTAGTGGGGGCCGGGACAGGGACCTACGAGCAGTACTTC.

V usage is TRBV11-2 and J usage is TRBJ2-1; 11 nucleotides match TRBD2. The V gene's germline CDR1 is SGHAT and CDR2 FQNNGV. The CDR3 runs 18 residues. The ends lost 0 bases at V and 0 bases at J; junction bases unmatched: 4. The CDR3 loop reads CASSLELAGDISYNEQFF. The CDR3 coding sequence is TGTGCCAGCAGCTTAGAACTAGCGGGGGACATCTCCTACAATGAGCAGTTCTTC. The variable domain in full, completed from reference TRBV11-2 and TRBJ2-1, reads EAGVAQSPRYKIIEKRQSVAFWCNPISGHATLYWYQQILGQGPKLLIQFQNNGVVDDSQLPKDRFSAERLKGVDSTLKIQPAKLEDSAVYLCASSLELAGDISYNEQFFGPGTRLTVL.

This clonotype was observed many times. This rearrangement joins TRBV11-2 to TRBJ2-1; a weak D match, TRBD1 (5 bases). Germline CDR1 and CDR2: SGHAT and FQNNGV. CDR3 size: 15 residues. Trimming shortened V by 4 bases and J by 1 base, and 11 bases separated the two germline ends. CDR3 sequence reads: CASSSVQGSYNEQFF. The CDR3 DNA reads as TGTGCCAGCAGCTCTGTGCAGGGATCCTACAATGAGCAGTTCTTC.

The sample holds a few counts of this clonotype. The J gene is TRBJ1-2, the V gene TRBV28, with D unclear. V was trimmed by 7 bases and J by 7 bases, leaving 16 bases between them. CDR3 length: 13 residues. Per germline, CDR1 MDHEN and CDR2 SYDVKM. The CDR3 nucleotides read TGTGCCAGCACTCCCCTCGGGCGGGGTGGCTACACCTTC. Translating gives CASTPLGRGGYTF.

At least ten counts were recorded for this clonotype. CDR3 nucleotides: TGTGCCACCAGTGACCACACAGGGGGCGCGGGCACCGGGGAGCTGTTTTTT. This gives the protein CATSDHTGGAGTGELFF. The chain couples TRBV24-1 to TRBJ2-2; 9 nucleotides align to TRBD1. CDR1 is KGHDR, CDR2 SFDVKD, per germline. The CDR3 is 17 residues long. The junction had 9 bases not matched to a gene; V was cut back by 4 bases and J by 4 bases.

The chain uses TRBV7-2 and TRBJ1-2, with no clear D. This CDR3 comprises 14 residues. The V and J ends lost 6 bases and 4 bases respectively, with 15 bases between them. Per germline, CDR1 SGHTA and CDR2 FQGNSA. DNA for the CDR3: TGTGCCAGCAGGGGATTGGATAGGACCTATGGCTACACCTTC. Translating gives CASRGLDRTYGYTF.

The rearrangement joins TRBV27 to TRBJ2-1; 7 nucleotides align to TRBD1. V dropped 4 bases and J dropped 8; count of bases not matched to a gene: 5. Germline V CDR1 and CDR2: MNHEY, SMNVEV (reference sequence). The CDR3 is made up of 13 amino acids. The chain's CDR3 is CASSYGQADEQFF. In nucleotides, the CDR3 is TGTGCCAGCAGTTACGGACAGGCGGATGAGCAGTTCTTC.

In nucleotides, the CDR3 is TGTGCCAGCAGCCTGACAGGGTACTTTGAAGCTTTCTTT. Translating gives CASSLTGYFEAFF. The chain employs TRBV5-6 and TRBJ1-1; 7 nucleotides agree with TRBD1. Germline CDR1 SGHDT, CDR2 YYEEEE. J gave up 7 bases and V 4 bases, and 7 bases lay outside the gene matches. The CDR3 has 13 amino acids.

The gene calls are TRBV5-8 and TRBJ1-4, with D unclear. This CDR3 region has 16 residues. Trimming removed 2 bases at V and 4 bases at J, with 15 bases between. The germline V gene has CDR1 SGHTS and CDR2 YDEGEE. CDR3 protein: CASSFGFGGVNEKLFF. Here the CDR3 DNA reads TGTGCCAGCAGCTTCGGTTTTGGTGGAGTTAATGAAAAACTGTTTTTT. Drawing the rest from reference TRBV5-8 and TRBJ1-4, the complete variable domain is EAGVTQSPTHLIKTRGQQATLRCSPISGHTSVYWYQQALGLGLQFLLWYDEGEERNRGNFPPRFSGRQFPNYSSELNVNALELEDSALYLCASSFGFGGVNEKLFFGSGTQLSVL.

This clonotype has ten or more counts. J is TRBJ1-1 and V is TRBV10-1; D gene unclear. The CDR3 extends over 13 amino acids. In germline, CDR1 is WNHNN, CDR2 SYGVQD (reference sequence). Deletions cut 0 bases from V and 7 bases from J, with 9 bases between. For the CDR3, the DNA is TGCGCCAGCAGTGAGTCGAAAAACGGTGAAGCTTTCTTT. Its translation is CASSESKNGEAFF.

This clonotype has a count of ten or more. This chain's CDR3 is CASSFPGGTEAFF. The CDR3 DNA reads TGTGCCAGCAGTTTCCCAGGGGGCACTGAAGCTTTCTTT. J is TRBJ1-1 and V is TRBV27; 7 nucleotides align to TRBD1. The trim removed 3 bases at V and 4 bases at J, leaving 2 bases unmatched. CDR1 and CDR2 (germline): MNHEY, SMNVEV (reference sequence). The CDR3 totals 13 residues.

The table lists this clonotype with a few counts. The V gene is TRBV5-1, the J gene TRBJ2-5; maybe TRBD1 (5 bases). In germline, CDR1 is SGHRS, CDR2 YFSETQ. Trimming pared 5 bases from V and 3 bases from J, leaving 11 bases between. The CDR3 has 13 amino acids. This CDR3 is CASSSQVKETQYF. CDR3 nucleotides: TGCGCCAGCAGTTCACAGGTTAAAGAGACCCAGTACTTC.

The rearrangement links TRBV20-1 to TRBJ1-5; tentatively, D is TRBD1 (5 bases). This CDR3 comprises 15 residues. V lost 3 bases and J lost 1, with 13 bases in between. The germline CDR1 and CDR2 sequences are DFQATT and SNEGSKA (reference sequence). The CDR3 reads CSARDLKGSNQPQHF. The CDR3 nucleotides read TGCAGTGCTAGGGATTTGAAGGGGAGCAATCAGCCCCAGCATTTT.

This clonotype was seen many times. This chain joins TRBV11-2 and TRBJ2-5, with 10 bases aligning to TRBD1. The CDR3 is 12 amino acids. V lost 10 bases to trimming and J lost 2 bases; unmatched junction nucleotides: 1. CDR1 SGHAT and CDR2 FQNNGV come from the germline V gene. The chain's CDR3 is CATGQGQETQYF. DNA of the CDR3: TGTGCCACGGGACAGGGGCAAGAGACCCAGTACTTC.

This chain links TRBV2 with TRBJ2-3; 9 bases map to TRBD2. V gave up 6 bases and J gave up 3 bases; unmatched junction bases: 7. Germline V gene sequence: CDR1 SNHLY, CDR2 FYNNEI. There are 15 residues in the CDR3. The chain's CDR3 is CASRETSGRTDTQYF. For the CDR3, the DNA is TGTGCCAGCAGGGAGACTAGCGGCAGGACAGATACGCAGTATTTT. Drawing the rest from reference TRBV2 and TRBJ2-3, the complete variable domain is EPEVTQTPSHQVTQMGQEVILRCVPISNHLYFYWYRQILGQKVEFLVSFYNNEISEKSEIFDDQFSVERPDGSNFTLKIRSTKLEDSAMYFCASRETSGRTDTQYFGPGTRLTVL.

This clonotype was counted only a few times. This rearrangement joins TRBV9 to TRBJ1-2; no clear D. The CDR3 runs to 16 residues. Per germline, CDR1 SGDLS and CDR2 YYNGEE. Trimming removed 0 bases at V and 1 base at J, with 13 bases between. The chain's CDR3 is CASSVASYGDNYGYTF. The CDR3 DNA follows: TGTGCCAGCAGCGTAGCGAGCTATGGGGATAACTATGGCTACACCTTC.

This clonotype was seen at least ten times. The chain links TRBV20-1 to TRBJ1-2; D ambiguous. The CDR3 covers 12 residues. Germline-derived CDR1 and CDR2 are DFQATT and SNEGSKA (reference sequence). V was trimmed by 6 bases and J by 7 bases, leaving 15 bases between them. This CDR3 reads CSAVIYKSGYTF. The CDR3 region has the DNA TGCAGTGCCGTAATATATAAGAGTGGCTACACCTTC.